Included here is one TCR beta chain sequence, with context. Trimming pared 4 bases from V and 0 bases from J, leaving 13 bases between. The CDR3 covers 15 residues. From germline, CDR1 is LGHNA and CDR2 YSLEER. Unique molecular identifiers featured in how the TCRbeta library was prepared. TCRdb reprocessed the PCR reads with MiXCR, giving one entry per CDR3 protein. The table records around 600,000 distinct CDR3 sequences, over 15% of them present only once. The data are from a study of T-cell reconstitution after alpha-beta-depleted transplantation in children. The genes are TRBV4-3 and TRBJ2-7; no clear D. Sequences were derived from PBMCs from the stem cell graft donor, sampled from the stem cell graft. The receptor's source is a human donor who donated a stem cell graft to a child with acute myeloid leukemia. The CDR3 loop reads CASSLLHSSSYEQYF. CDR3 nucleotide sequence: TGCGCCAGCAGCCTTCTTCACAGCAGCTCCTACGAGCAGTACTTC.